The TCR beta chain described here comes from a study of T cell responses to AZD1222 COVID-19 vaccine. On the study more broadly: The analysis combined second doses at about 4 or about 12 weeks.

Trimming cost V 4 bases and J 8 bases; bases outside gene matches: 16. The length of the CDR3 is 17 residues. Germline lookup yields CDR1 SGDLS and CDR2 YYNGEE. Sequencing was performed with immunoSEQ multiplex PCR; in TCRdb, only in-frame clones are kept and a portion is missing. The table lists 84,000 or so clones, roughly nine tenths of them singletons. Findings and limits, study-wide: No repertoire was sampled before or during the peak T cell response, only after it. Increased Spike-specific TCR breadth and depth were observed after two AZD1222 doses. Mostly white British, mostly female donors; authors suggested clonal diversity may be underestimated.

For this clone: Its antigen is not known.

The material sequenced was peripheral blood, taken on day 0 of AZD1222 vaccination. The chain carries TRBV9 and TRBJ2-1; 9 nucleotides align to TRBD2. The clonotype comes from an adult in good health. The DNA for the CDR3 is TGTGCCAGCAGCTCCGATGGAGGACTAGCGTCTGTCCATGAGCAGTTCTTC. This translates into CASSSDGGLASVHEQFF.